Shown below are 17 T cell receptor beta chains from a single sample sequenced in a study of blood T cell repertoires in COVID-19. TCRdb keeps only in-frame clones here, not all; method: immunoSEQ multiplex PCR. The profile shows a few hundred thousand clones, more than 70% of them singletons. Sequencing input: peripheral blood. The receptors shown here come from a woman in her fifties or sixties with COVID-19, enrolled during active disease.

The rearrangement uses TRBV4-1 and TRBJ1-4; a possible D gene is TRBD1 (5 bases). The CDR3 loop spans 14 amino acids. CDR1 is MGHRA and CDR2 is YSYEKL in the germline V gene. Trimming removed 4 bases at V and 5 bases at J, with 11 bases between. The CDR3 coding sequence is TGCGCCAGCAGCCTCAACAGGTTGAATGAAAAACTGTTTTTT. Residues: CASSLNRLNEKLFF.

The chain carries TRBV19 and TRBJ1-5, with unresolved D. The CDR3 is 14 residues long. Germline CDR1 LNHDA, CDR2 SQIVND (reference sequence). Trimming shortened V by 0 bases and J by 11 bases, and 14 bases separated the two germline ends. The DNA of the CDR3 is TGTGCCAGTAGTATAGATCTCGGCGGGTGGGCCCAGCATTTT. Residues: CASSIDLGGWAQHF. Drawing the rest from reference TRBV19 and TRBJ1-5, the complete variable domain is DGGITQSPKYLFRKEGQNVTLSCEQNLNHDAMYWYRQDPGQGLRLIYYSQIVNDFQKGDIAEGYSVSREKKESFPLTVTSAQKNPTAFYLCASSIDLGGWAQHFGDGTRLSIL.

The chain employs TRBV6-5 and TRBJ1-1; D perhaps matches TRBD1 (6 bases). There are 12 residues in the CDR3. Looked up from germline, CDR1 is MNHEY and CDR2 is SVGAGI. V lost 11 bases and J 5 bases, leaving 15 bases between the germline ends. The CDR3 sequence is CAVKGGRTEAFF. CDR3 DNA sequence: TGTGCCGTTAAGGGGGGGCGGACTGAAGCTTTCTTT.

This chain uses TRBV20-1 with TRBJ2-5, with 12 bases aligning to TRBD2. The V segment lost 3 bases and the J segment 1 base; nucleotides outside the gene matches: 6. CDR1 and CDR2 (germline): DFQATT, SNEGSKA (reference sequence). This CDR3 contains 16 residues. CDR3 in DNA: TGCAGTGCTAGTCGGACTAGCGGGGAACTCCAAGAGACCCAGTACTTC. Translating gives CSASRTSGELQETQYF.

The chain uses TRBV6-5 and TRBJ1-1; perhaps TRBD1 as D (5 bases). This CDR3 contains 14 residues. V was trimmed by 6 bases and J by 1 base, leaving 12 bases between them. Germline V gene lookup returns CDR1 MNHEY and CDR2 SVGAGI. The CDR3 nucleotides are TGTGCCAGCAGAAGGGGAGGGAGGAACACTGAAGCTTTCTTT. Protein sequence: CASRRGGRNTEAFF.

CDR3 loop: CASSLLRQGKSYTF. CDR3 DNA sequence: TGTGCCAGCAGTTTATTGAGACAGGGGAAGAGCTACACCTTC. The V call is TRBV27, the J call TRBJ1-2, with TRBD1 identical over 8 bases. Germline V lookup: CDR1 MNHEY, CDR2 SMNVEV (reference sequence). This CDR3 region has 14 residues. J gave up 9 bases and V 1 base, and 7 bases lay outside the gene matches.

The J gene is TRBJ1-1, the V gene TRBV18; no clear D gene. The length of the CDR3 is 13 residues. V lost 5 bases, J lost 3 bases, and 10 bases lay in between. Germline V gives CDR1 KGHSH, CDR2 LQKENI. The CDR3 DNA reads as TGTGCCAGCTCAACATACCGGGACACTGAAGCTTTCTTT. This sequence encodes CASSTYRDTEAFF.

The chain combines TRBV5-6 with TRBJ2-3; D remains unclear. The length of the CDR3 is 12 residues. Germline V gives CDR1 SGHDT, CDR2 YYEEEE. Trimming shortened V by 4 bases and J by 3 bases, and 6 bases separated the two germline ends. The CDR3 coding sequence is TGTGCCAGCAGCGCCGGGACAGATACGCAGTATTTT. This encodes CASSAGTDTQYF.

V is TRBV15 and J is TRBJ2-3; 7 bases fit TRBD2. The germline V gene encodes CDR1 LNHNV and CDR2 YYDKDF (reference sequence). Losses at the gene ends were 8 bases for V and 5 bases for J; bases not matched to a gene: 1. The CDR3 loop spans 11 amino acids. CDR3 DNA sequence: TGTGCCACCCGGGGGGAAGATACGCAGTATTTT. This codes for CATRGEDTQYF.

The chain carries TRBV3-1 (or the pseudogene TRBV3-2) and TRBJ2-5, with 8 bases lining up with TRBD2. The CDR3 spans 17 residues. CDR1 is LGHDT and CDR2 is YNNKEL in the germline V gene (reference sequence). V shed 0 bases and J 5 bases; nucleotides not matched to a gene: 11. In DNA, the CDR3 is TGTGCCAGCAGCCAAGAGAGCCCGGGACTAGTCTGGGAGACCCAGTACTTC. Its translation is CASSQESPGLVWETQYF.

Only one count was recorded for this clone. The chain recombines TRBV28 with TRBJ1-5; TRBD1 might be the D (5 bases). Germline CDR1 reads MDHEN; CDR2 reads SYDVKM. The germline V and J ends were trimmed by 2 bases and 3 bases, with 14 bases remaining between them. CDR3 length: 16 residues. The CDR3 here is CASSLRLGQINQPQHF. The CDR3 DNA reads TGTGCCAGCAGTTTAAGATTAGGACAAATCAATCAGCCCCAGCATTTT.

This clone occurred a few times. The chain employs TRBV2 and TRBJ1-3; 8 positions match TRBD1. The CDR3 runs 18 residues. Germline trimming cut 3 bases from V and 3 bases from J; bases unmatched to any gene: 13. Germline lookup yields CDR1 SNHLY and CDR2 FYNNEI. The chain's CDR3 is CASSDDRTGSLLGNTIYF. CDR3 nucleotide sequence: TGTGCCAGCAGTGACGATAGGACAGGGTCTCTCCTTGGAAACACCATATATTTT. The full variable domain, completed using reference TRBV2 and TRBJ1-3, is EPEVTQTPSHQVTQMGQEVILRCVPISNHLYFYWYRQILGQKVEFLVSFYNNEISEKSEIFDDQFSVERPDGSNFTLKIRSTKLEDSAMYFCASSDDRTGSLLGNTIYFGEGSWLTVV.

The rearrangement links TRBV4-1 to TRBJ1-1, with D possibly TRBD1 on 6 matching bases. The germline gives CDR1 MGHRA, CDR2 YSYEKL. The V and J ends lost 1 base and 7 bases respectively, with 19 bases between them. The CDR3 is made up of 16 amino acids. The CDR3 bases are TGCGCCAGCAGCCAAGGGATTTTAAGTCGAGGGGGTGAAGCTTTCTTT. Translated, it gives CASSQGILSRGGEAFF.

The V gene is TRBV5-1, the J gene TRBJ2-3, with 8 bases matching TRBD2. The CDR3 has 14 residues. The junction had 5 bases not matched to a gene; V was cut back by 4 bases and J by 4 bases. The germline gives CDR1 SGHRS, CDR2 YFSETQ. CDR3 DNA: TGCGCCAGCAGCGAACTAGCGGTAGCAGATACGCAGTATTTT. The encoded protein is CASSELAVADTQYF. Using reference TRBV5-1 and TRBJ2-3 for the parts outside the CDR3, the full variable domain is KAGVTQTPRYLIKTRGQQVTLSCSPISGHRSVSWYQQTPGQGLQFLFEYFSETQRNKGNFPGRFSGRQFSNSRSEMNVSTLELGDSALYLCASSELAVADTQYFGPGTRLTVL.

V usage is TRBV6-5 and J usage is TRBJ1-1, with 9 bases aligning to TRBD1. This CDR3 is built from 13 residues. V was pared by 8 bases and J by 6 bases, with 7 bases of the junction left unmatched. Germline lookup yields CDR1 MNHEY and CDR2 SVGAGI. The CDR3 region has the DNA TGTGCCAGCGGACAGGGGAGTATGGCTGAAGCTTTCTTT. Protein product: CASGQGSMAEAFF.

The chain joins TRBV4-1 to TRBJ2-3, with no clear D. V lost 4 bases and J 3 bases, leaving 5 bases between the germline ends. In germline, CDR1 is MGHRA, CDR2 YSYEKL. The CDR3 runs to 12 residues. For the CDR3, the DNA is TGCGCCAGCAGCCTCCCTACAGATACGCAGTATTTT. Its translation: CASSLPTDTQYF.

The genes are TRBV10-3 and TRBJ2-3; a possible D gene is TRBD2 (5 bases). The CDR3 loop spans 15 amino acids. The germline CDR1 and CDR2 sequences are ENHRY and SYGVKD. V lost 0 bases, J lost 4 bases, and 11 bases lay in between. The CDR3: CAISESGESADTQYF. CDR3 nucleotides: TGTGCCATCAGTGAGTCCGGGGAGAGCGCAGATACGCAGTATTTT.